These 4 T cell receptor beta chains were all obtained from the same sample, sequenced in a study of beta chain features in type 1 diabetes. Sequencing targeted expressed TCRB transcripts, as all isolated RNA had been reverse transcribed. Some clones are missing from TCRdb's copy, which holds only in-frame ones; the method was immunoSEQ multiplex PCR. The top ten hold about 0.086% of the sample, which has hundreds of thousands of clones, 15% seen once. The sample consisted of naive CD4+ T cells from blood. The receptors here all came from a man younger than 30 in good health.

V gene TRBV25-1 combines with J gene TRBJ2-7, with 7 bases lining up with TRBD1. The ends lost 4 bases at V and 1 base at J; junction bases unmatched: 4. The CDR3 consists of 14 residues. Germline V gene sequence: CDR1 MGHDK, CDR2 SYGVNS. CDR3 loop: CASSVDRASYEQYF. CDR3 sequence (DNA): TGTGCCAGCAGTGTCGACAGGGCTTCCTACGAGCAGTACTTC.

The rearrangement uses TRBV2 and TRBJ1-2; TRBD1 agrees at 8 bases. J gave up 7 bases and V 5 bases, and 12 bases lay outside the gene matches. CDR3 length: 15 amino acids. Germline V gene lookup returns CDR1 SNHLY and CDR2 FYNNEI. The CDR3 DNA is TGTGCCAGCAGTCAGGACAGGGTCTCCTACTCTGGCTACACCTTC. Translating gives CASSQDRVSYSGYTF. The variable domain in full, with the rest retrieved from reference TRBV2 and TRBJ1-2, is EPEVTQTPSHQVTQMGQEVILRCVPISNHLYFYWYRQILGQKVEFLVSFYNNEISEKSEIFDDQFSVERPDGSNFTLKIRSTKLEDSAMYFCASSQDRVSYSGYTFGSGTRLTVV.

The sample holds a few counts of this clone. This chain joins TRBV7-9 and TRBJ2-1; possibly TRBD1 for D (5 bases). The V gene lost 6 bases and the J gene lost 3 bases, with 18 bases spanning the gap. The CDR3 is 16 residues long. The germline V gene encodes CDR1 SEHNR and CDR2 FQNEAQ (reference sequence). Written as DNA, the CDR3 is TGTGCCAGCAGTCCCAAAGGGGATCCCTACTACAATGAGCAGTTCTTC. Its protein is CASSPKGDPYYNEQFF.

This chain uses TRBV2 with TRBJ2-1, with a tentative D call TRBD1 (5 bases). Trimming took 0 bases from V and 5 from J, leaving 11 bases between them. Germline V gene sequence: CDR1 SNHLY, CDR2 FYNNEI. This CDR3 contains 15 residues. The chain's CDR3 is CASSEAGRANNEQFF. The CDR3 DNA follows: TGTGCCAGCAGTGAAGCGGGCAGGGCCAACAATGAGCAGTTCTTC.